This T cell receptor beta chain was identified during a study of shared clonotypes between healthy human individuals. V was clipped by 5 bases and J by 6 bases; unmatched bases: 4. This CDR3 has 12 residues. Germline-derived CDR1 and CDR2 are SEHNR and FQNEAQ (reference sequence). Overall study findings and caveats: It was observed that approximately 5% of naive CD4 clonotypes were shared across a handful of donors.

Repertoires were generated with immunoSEQ multiplex PCR, while TCRdb's copy carries only in-frame clones and drops some. In the table there are fewer than 350,000 clones, roughly 84% of which are singletons. Comments on this clone: No antigen is known for it.

The chain recombines TRBV7-9 with TRBJ2-7; TRBD1 matches 7 bases. The sample was memory CD8+ T cells sorted from blood. Subset denoted: CD45RO+ cells pooled with CCR7-negative TemRA cells. The receptor was isolated from a man between 18 and 35 years old in good health. The CDR3 is CASSLNRGEQYF. In DNA form, the CDR3 reads TGTGCCAGCAGCCTTAACAGGGGCGAGCAGTACTTC.